These 27 T cell receptor beta chains were sequenced from one sample in a study of T cell responses to AZD1222 COVID-19 vaccine. Repertoires were generated with immunoSEQ multiplex PCR, while TCRdb's copy carries only in-frame clones and drops some. The sample has approximately 220,000 clones; 85% to 95% are singletons. The sample here was peripheral blood, taken on day 0 of MenACWY control vaccination. The origin of the receptors is an adult in good health.

The V and J genes are TRBV2 and TRBJ1-2; D is unresolved. Germline lookup yields CDR1 SNHLY and CDR2 FYNNEI. V lost 3 bases and J 6 bases, leaving 8 bases between the germline ends. The CDR3 loop spans 12 amino acids. CDR3 in amino acids: CASSDEPDGYTF. CDR3 coding DNA: TGTGCCAGCAGTGACGAGCCCGATGGCTACACCTTC.

The chain recombines TRBV12-3 or TRBV12-4 with TRBJ1-1; no definite D call. V lost 0 bases and J lost 2, with 4 bases in between. The CDR3 has 13 residues. The CDR3 DNA follows: TGTGCCAGCAGTTTAGCAACCAACACTGAAGCTTTCTTT. This translates into CASSLATNTEAFF.

In this sample, this clone turned up once. This chain connects TRBV21-1 to TRBJ1-5; the D call TRBD1 from the table was never checked on the DNA. TRBV21-1 is a pseudogene segment. The CDR3 sequence is 14 residues long. This CDR3 is CARSIKGARQPQHF. CDR3 DNA: TGTGCCCGAAGTATCAAGGGGGCAAGGCAGCCCCAGCATTTT.

This chain connects TRBV6-2 or TRBV6-3 to TRBJ1-2, with TRBD1 matching 10 bases. The CDR3 length is 14 residues. The germline V gene has CDR1 MNHEY and CDR2 SVGEGT. After removal of 5 bases from V and 4 bases from J, the junction contained 4 bases not matched to a gene. The CDR3 DNA reads TGTGCCAGCAGTCGACAGGGGGCTGGCTATGGCTACACCTTC. Translation: CASSRQGAGYGYTF.

The J gene is TRBJ1-4, the V gene TRBV7-9, with D perhaps TRBD1 (5 bases). Germline V gives CDR1 SEHNR, CDR2 FQNEAQ (reference sequence). The V end was cut by 2 bases, the J end by 8 bases, with 12 bases between. CDR3 length: 14 amino acids. The CDR3 protein is CASSLRGTREKLFF. The CDR3 nucleotides read TGTGCCAGCAGCTTACGAGGGACGAGGGAAAAACTGTTTTTT.

The rearrangement joins TRBV6-5 to TRBJ1-1, with 8 bases identical to TRBD1. The CDR3 is 14 amino acids. CDR1 is MNHEY, CDR2 SVGAGI, per germline. J was trimmed by 3 bases and V by 7 bases; bases with no gene match: 7. The CDR3 nucleotides are TGTGCCAGCACCCGCGACAGGGGCGACACTGAAGCTTTCTTT. Translated: CASTRDRGDTEAFF.

V usage is TRBV6-5 and J usage is TRBJ1-5, with D perhaps TRBD1 (6 bases). CDR3 length equals 13 residues. Germline V gives CDR1 MNHEY, CDR2 SVGAGI. Trimming cost V 4 bases and J 5 bases, with 9 bases left between them. The CDR3 loop is CASSLDSYQPQHF. In DNA form, the CDR3 reads TGTGCCAGCAGTTTGGACAGTTATCAGCCCCAGCATTTT.

The chain joins TRBV7-2 to TRBJ2-7, with TRBD2 matching over 8 bases. CDR1 and CDR2 (germline): SGHTA, FQGNSA. V was clipped by 4 bases and J by 3 bases; unmatched bases: 5. This CDR3 is built from 14 residues. The CDR3 spells CASSYRTSNYEQYF. The DNA for the CDR3 is TGTGCCAGCAGCTATCGGACTAGCAACTACGAGCAGTACTTC.

The chain is built from TRBV30 and TRBJ1-5, with D possibly being TRBD1 (6 bases). Trimming removed 5 bases at V and 5 bases at J, with 16 bases between. This CDR3 region has 14 residues. Germline assignment: CDR1 GTSNPN and CDR2 SVGIG (reference sequence). CDR3 region: CAWQQGLQDQPQHF. The DNA of the CDR3 is TGTGCCTGGCAACAGGGACTGCAAGATCAGCCCCAGCATTTT.

The chain employs TRBV5-1 and TRBJ1-2; D possibly corresponds to TRBD1 (6 bases). Deletions cut 2 bases from V and 7 bases from J, with 12 bases between. The CDR3 is made up of 13 amino acids. Germline CDR1 is SGHRS and CDR2 is YFSETQ. The CDR3 sequence: CASSFGTSFGYTF. The DNA for the CDR3 is TGCGCCAGCAGCTTTGGGACATCGTTTGGCTACACCTTC.

This clone was detected once. This chain joins TRBV3-1 (or the pseudogene TRBV3-2) and TRBJ2-2; 7 bases fit TRBD1. Germline CDR1 LGHDT, CDR2 YNNKEL (reference sequence). After removal of 6 bases from V and 5 bases from J, the junction contained 12 bases not matched to a gene. This CDR3 spans 16 amino acids. CDR3 in amino acids: CASRGVGQGVTGELFF. The CDR3 DNA reads TGTGCCAGCAGAGGTGTTGGGCAGGGGGTTACCGGGGAGCTGTTTTTT.

The chain has TRBV7-2 and TRBJ2-1; 8 nucleotides match TRBD2. Germline CDR1 is SGHTA and CDR2 is FQGNSA. Trimming took 1 base from V and 5 from J; bases not matched to a gene: 4. The CDR3 sequence is 15 residues long. The CDR3 sequence is CASSLVAGRNNEQFF. The CDR3 DNA follows: TGTGCCAGCAGCTTAGTAGCGGGGAGGAACAATGAGCAGTTCTTC.

The chain is built from TRBV7-9 and TRBJ1-5; TRBD1 aligns across 7 bases. Germline loops: CDR1 SEHNR, CDR2 FQNEAQ (reference sequence). CDR3 length: 13 residues. V shed 4 bases and J 4 bases; nucleotides not matched to a gene: 1. The chain's CDR3 is CASSSTGNQPQHF. CDR3 nucleotide sequence: TGTGCCAGCAGCTCGACAGGGAATCAGCCCCAGCATTTT.

About this clone itself: Other DNA sequences in the same sample also yield this CDR3. The chain is built from TRBV9 and TRBJ1-1, with D unclear. Trimming cost V 0 bases and J 0 bases, with 3 bases left between them. The CDR3 consists of 13 residues. Per the germline V gene, CDR1 is SGDLS and CDR2 is YYNGEE. CDR3 nucleotide sequence: TGTGCCAGCAGCGTAGCGGTGAACACTGAAGCTTTCTTT. This codes for CASSVAVNTEAFF. The whole variable domain, filled in from reference TRBV9 and TRBJ1-1, reads DSGVTQTPKHLITATGQRVTLRCSPRSGDLSVYWYQQSLDQGLQFLIQYYNGEERAKGNILERFSAQQFPDLHSELNLSSLELGDSALYFCASSVAVNTEAFFGQGTRLTVV.

The J gene is TRBJ1-1, the V gene TRBV7-2; D ambiguous. Trimming shortened V by 5 bases and J by 1 base, and 11 bases separated the two germline ends. CDR3 length: 14 amino acids. Germline V CDR1 and CDR2: SGHTA, FQGNSA. This chain's CDR3 is CASSPGPWNTEAFF. CDR3 DNA sequence: TGTGCCAGCAGCCCTGGACCCTGGAACACTGAAGCTTTCTTT.

J is TRBJ1-3 and V is TRBV7-2, with D perhaps matching TRBD1 (6 bases). Trimming left V 5 bases short and J 7 bases short, with 21 bases between. CDR3 length: 16 amino acids. CDR1 is SGHTA, CDR2 FQGNSA, per germline. The CDR3 is CASSQGSVGPGNTIYF. CDR3 in DNA: TGTGCCAGCAGCCAGGGGTCCGTGGGCCCGGGGAACACCATATATTTT. Filled out from reference TRBV7-2 and TRBJ1-3, the complete variable domain reads GAGVSQSPSNKVTEKGKDVELRCDPISGHTALYWYRQSLGQGLEFLIYFQGNSAPDKSGLPSDRFSAERTGGSVSTLTIQRTQQEDSAVYLCASSQGSVGPGNTIYFGEGSWLTVV.

This clone was picked up one time. The V gene is TRBV9, the J gene TRBJ2-5; unclear D gene. V was trimmed by 0 bases and J by 0 bases, leaving 9 bases between them. The CDR3 has 15 amino acids. Germline lookup yields CDR1 SGDLS and CDR2 YYNGEE. The CDR3 DNA reads as TGTGCCAGCAGCGTAGCGGCTCAAGACCAAGAGACCCAGTACTTC. This gives the protein CASSVAAQDQETQYF.

The V gene is TRBV18, the J gene TRBJ1-5; 7 bases map to TRBD1. Trimming removed 2 bases from V and 3 bases from J; junction bases left unmatched: 4. This CDR3 has 15 residues. Germline values: CDR1 KGHSH, CDR2 LQKENI. The CDR3 DNA is TGTGCCAGCTCACCAGCAGGGGGGTACAATCAGCCCCAGCATTTT. Protein sequence: CASSPAGGYNQPQHF.

The rearrangement links TRBV6-5 to TRBJ2-1; the D is unclear. This CDR3 has 15 amino acids. V dropped 6 bases and J dropped 2 bases, with 14 bases sitting between them. Germline V gene lookup returns CDR1 MNHEY and CDR2 SVGAGI. The CDR3 here is CASRLYNLAYNEQFF. The CDR3 DNA reads TGTGCCAGCAGACTCTATAATCTCGCCTACAATGAGCAGTTCTTC.

DNA of the CDR3: TGTGCCAGCAGCTTACAGGGGGCGCGGAACACCATATATTTT. The encoded protein is CASSLQGARNTIYF. This chain joins TRBV7-2 and TRBJ1-3; 8 nucleotides line up with TRBD1. The CDR3 runs to 14 residues. J gave up 7 bases and V 2 bases, and 4 bases lay outside the gene matches. Per the germline V gene, CDR1 is SGHTA and CDR2 is FQGNSA.

The chain joins TRBV6-6 to TRBJ2-1, with TRBD1 identical over 8 bases. The length of the CDR3 is 15 residues. Unmatched junction bases numbered 7, after V lost 5 bases and J lost 4 bases. The germline V gene encodes CDR1 MNHNY and CDR2 SVGAGI (reference sequence). CDR3 sequence reads: CASSSSDRVYNEQFF. Written as DNA, the CDR3 is TGTGCCAGCAGTAGCTCGGACAGGGTGTACAATGAGCAGTTCTTC.

This clone was recorded only once. This chain connects TRBV20-1 to TRBJ2-5; D gene ambiguous. CDR3 size: 11 residues. V was pared by 6 bases and J by 5 bases, with 10 bases between. Germline V lookup: CDR1 DFQATT, CDR2 SNEGSKA (reference sequence). Here the CDR3 DNA reads TGCAGTGCCCCGTCTTGGGAGACCCAGTACTTC. It yields the protein CSAPSWETQYF.

The J gene is TRBJ2-3, the V gene TRBV6-5, with a tentative D call TRBD1 (5 bases). The CDR3 is made up of 15 amino acids. The germline gives CDR1 MNHEY, CDR2 SVGAGI. V was clipped by 6 bases and J by 2 bases, with 15 bases between them. The CDR3 sequence: CASSPYQGYTDTQYF. The CDR3 nucleotides are TGTGCCAGCAGCCCCTATCAGGGTTACACAGATACGCAGTATTTT.

The sample holds a few counts of this clone. The V call is TRBV7-8, the J call TRBJ2-1; weak D call: TRBD2 (6 bases). Trimming took off 1 base at V and 6 bases at J, with 16 bases between the two ends. Per the germline V gene, CDR1 is SGHVS and CDR2 is FQNEAQ. CDR3 length: 16 residues. The CDR3 DNA reads as TGTGCCAGCAGCTTAGTTTTTGGCGGGGTTCTCAATGAGCAGTTCTTC. Translation: CASSLVFGGVLNEQFF.

This clone showed up just a few times. The V gene is TRBV6-5, the J gene TRBJ2-1; TRBD2 aligns across 12 bases. The trim removed 4 bases at V and 7 bases at J, leaving 5 bases unmatched. The CDR3 is made up of 15 amino acids. CDR1 and CDR2 (germline): MNHEY, SVGAGI. The CDR3 nucleotides read TGTGCCAGCAGTTCTAGCGGGGGGGCTATGAATGAGCAGTTCTTC. This gives the protein CASSSSGGAMNEQFF.

The V and J genes are TRBV7-8 and TRBJ1-2; D uncertain. V lost 5 bases to trimming and J lost 1 base, with 11 bases between them. CDR1 is SGHVS and CDR2 is FQNEAQ in the germline V gene. The CDR3 is made up of 14 amino acids. The CDR3 region is CASSREGHNYGYTF. The CDR3 nucleotides are TGTGCCAGCAGCCGAGAGGGTCATAACTATGGCTACACCTTC.

The chain recombines TRBV27 with TRBJ1-2; no clear D gene. The germline V and J ends were trimmed by 2 bases and 8 bases, with 12 bases remaining between them. In germline, CDR1 is MNHEY, CDR2 SMNVEV (reference sequence). The CDR3 consists of 13 residues. The CDR3 is CASSLGSMGGYTF. Here the CDR3 DNA reads TGTGCCAGCAGTTTAGGGAGTATGGGAGGCTACACCTTC.